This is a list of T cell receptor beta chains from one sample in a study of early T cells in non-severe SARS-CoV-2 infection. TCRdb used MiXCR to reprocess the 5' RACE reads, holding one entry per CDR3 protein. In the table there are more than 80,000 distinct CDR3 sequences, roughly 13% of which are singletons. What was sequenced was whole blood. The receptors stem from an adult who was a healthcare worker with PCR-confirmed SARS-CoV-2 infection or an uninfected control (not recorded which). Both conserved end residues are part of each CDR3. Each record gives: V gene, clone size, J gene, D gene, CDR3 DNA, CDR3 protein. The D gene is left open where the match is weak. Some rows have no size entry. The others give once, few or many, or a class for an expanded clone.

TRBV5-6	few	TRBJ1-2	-	TGTGCCAGCAGCTTCGGGCAGCGCTCCTATGGCTACACCTTC	CASSFGQRSYGYTF
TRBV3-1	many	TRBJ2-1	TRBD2	TGTGCCAGCAGCCTATGGACTAGCCGATACAATGAGCAGTTCTTC	CASSLWTSRYNEQFF
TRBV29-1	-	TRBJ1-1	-	TGCAGCGTTCGTCGCGACAGGGAAGCTTTCTTT	CSVRRDREAFF
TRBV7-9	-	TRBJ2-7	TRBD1	TGTGCCAGCAGCTTGAGGACAGGGTCATCCTGGTCCTACGAGCAGTACTTC	CASSLRTGSSWSYEQYF
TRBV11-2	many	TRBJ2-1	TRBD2	TGTGCCAGCAGCCGACTAGCGGACTACGGTGAGCAGTTCTTC	CASSRLADYGEQFF
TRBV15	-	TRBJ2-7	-	TGTGCCACCAGCAGAGTGGGTGGAGGGCCCTACGAGCAGTACTTC	CATSRVGGGPYEQYF
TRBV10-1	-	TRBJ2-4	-	TGCGCCAGCAGTTCGGAGGACATTCAGTACTTC	CASSSEDIQYF
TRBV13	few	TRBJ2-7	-	TGTGCCAGCAGCTTAGACAGGGCCTACGAGCAGTACTTC	CASSLDRAYEQYF
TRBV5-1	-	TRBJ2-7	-	TGCGCCAGCAGCTTGGATGGTAGGACCGCCCTCGAGCAGTACTTC	CASSLDGRTALEQYF
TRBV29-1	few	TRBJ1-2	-	TGCAGCGTGGGGCCTTATGGCTACACCTTC	CSVGPYGYTF
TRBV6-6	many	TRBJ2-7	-	TGTGCCAGCAGCAGCACCAGTTACGAGCAGTACTTC	CASSSTSYEQYF
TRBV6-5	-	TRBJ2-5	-	TGTGCCAGCAGGCCTGCCGGGCACCCAGGGGAGACCCAGTACTTC	CASRPAGHPGETQYF
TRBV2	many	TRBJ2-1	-	TGTGCCAGCAGTAATCCCCCAGGGGCATCCTACAATGAGCAGTTCTTC	CASSNPPGASYNEQFF
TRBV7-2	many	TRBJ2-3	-	TGTGCCAGCAGCTTAGTTCAGAGCACAGATACGCAGTATTTT	CASSLVQSTDTQYF
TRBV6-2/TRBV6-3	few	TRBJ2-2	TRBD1	TGTGCCAGCAGCTACCGACAGGGATTCCCCGGGGAGCTGTTTTTT	CASSYRQGFPGELFF
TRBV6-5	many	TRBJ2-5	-	TGTGCCAGCAGTTTCGGGGGAGCCCAGTACTTC	CASSFGGAQYF
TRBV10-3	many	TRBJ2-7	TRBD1	TGTGCCATCAGTGAGCCCGGGACAGCGTACGAGCAGTACTTC	CAISEPGTAYEQYF
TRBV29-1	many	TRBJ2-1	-	TGCAGCGTCACCGGACAGAGGGCAGCCGATAACAATGAGCAGTTCTTC	CSVTGQRAADNNEQFF
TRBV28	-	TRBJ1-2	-	TGTGCCAGCAGTACCTACCTCGGAGGTGATGGCTACACCTTC	CASSTYLGGDGYTF
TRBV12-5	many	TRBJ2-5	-	TGTGCTAGTGGTTTCGAGGAGACCCAGTACTTC	CASGFEETQYF
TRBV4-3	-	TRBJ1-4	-	TGCGCCAGCAGCCAAGATCGAGGGAGCTCTAATGAAAAACTGTTTTTT	CASSQDRGSSNEKLFF
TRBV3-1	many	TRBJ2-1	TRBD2	TGTGCCAGCAGACAGATCAGCGGGGGGGCCTACAATGAGCAGTTCTTC	CASRQISGGAYNEQFF
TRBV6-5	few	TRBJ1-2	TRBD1	TGTGCCAGCAGTTACGGGGCAGGGGGTGGCTACACCTTC	CASSYGAGGGYTF
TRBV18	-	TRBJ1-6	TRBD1	TGTGCCAGCTCACCAGGGACAGGGAGTAATTCACCCCTCCACTTT	CASSPGTGSNSPLHF
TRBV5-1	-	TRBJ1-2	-	TGCGCCAGCAGCGGCGGGACCGCACGGGGTGGCTACACCTTC	CASSGGTARGGYTF
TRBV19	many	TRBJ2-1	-	TGTGCCAGTAGTATATCGGGAAATATCCATGAGCAGTTCTTC	CASSISGNIHEQFF
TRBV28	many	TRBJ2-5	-	TGTGCCAGCAGTTTATCAACACCTCAAGAGACCCAGTACTTC	CASSLSTPQETQYF
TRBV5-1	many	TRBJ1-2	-	TGCGCCAGCAGCTTGGGAGGTACTAACTATGGCTACACCTTC	CASSLGGTNYGYTF
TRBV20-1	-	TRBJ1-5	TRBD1	TGCAGTGCTAAGACAGGGATTTTGCCCCAGCATTTT	CSAKTGILPQHF
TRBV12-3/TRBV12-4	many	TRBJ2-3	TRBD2	TGTGCCAGCAGTTTACTAGCGGGGGACCCAGATACGCAGTATTTT	CASSLLAGDPDTQYF
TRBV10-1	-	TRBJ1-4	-	TGCGCCAGCAGGTTCCCTGGACAAGGGCTGTTTTTT	CASRFPGQGLFF
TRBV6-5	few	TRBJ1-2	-	TGTGCCAGCAGTTACTCGAGGGCAGTCAACTATGGCTACACCTTC	CASSYSRAVNYGYTF
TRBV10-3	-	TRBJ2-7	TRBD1	TGTGCCATCAGTTATACAGGGGACGAGCAGTACTTC	CAISYTGDEQYF
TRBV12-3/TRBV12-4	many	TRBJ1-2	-	TGTGCCAGCAGTTCGACGGTTAACTATGGCTACACCTTC	CASSSTVNYGYTF
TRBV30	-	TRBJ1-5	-	TGTGCCTGGAGTAGGAAGGGGCCGGGACAGCCCCAGCATTTT	CAWSRKGPGQPQHF
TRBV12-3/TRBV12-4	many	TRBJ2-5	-	TGTGCCAGCAGTCCCCCCTGGGTGAGGCAGGGCGAGACCCAGTACTTC	CASSPPWVRQGETQYF
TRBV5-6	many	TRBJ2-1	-	TGTGCCAGCAGCTTGGTGTTAGGTGGGGGCAGAAATGAGCAGTTCTTC	CASSLVLGGGRNEQFF
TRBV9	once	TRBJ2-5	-	TGTGCCAGCAGCGCCCTGGCGGGCGGAGAGACCCAGTACTTC	CASSALAGGETQYF
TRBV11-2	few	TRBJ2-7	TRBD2	TGTGCCAGCAGCTTAGTGGCGGGGGTTGCTAGCTCCCACTACGAGCAGTACTTC	CASSLVAGVASSHYEQYF
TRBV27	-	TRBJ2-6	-	TGTGCCAGCAGCCTAAGGGAAACTGGGGCCAACGTCCTGACTTTC	CASSLRETGANVLTF
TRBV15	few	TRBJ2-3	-	TGTGCCACCAGCCGGGGACTCCGAGGCGCAGATACGCAGTATTTT	CATSRGLRGADTQYF
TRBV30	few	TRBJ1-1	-	TGTGCCTGGAGTCAAGACAGTACCGCTGAAGCTTTCTTT	CAWSQDSTAEAFF
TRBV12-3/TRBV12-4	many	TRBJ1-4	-	TGTGCCAGCAGACCGACCGGGGCCTCTAATGAAAAACTGTTTTTT	CASRPTGASNEKLFF
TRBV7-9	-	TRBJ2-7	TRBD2	TGTGCCAGCAGCAGTGGGACTAGCGCATCCTACGAGCAGTACTTC	CASSSGTSASYEQYF
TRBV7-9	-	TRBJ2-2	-	TGTGCCAGCAGCTTATGGACCACGAACACCGGGGAGCTGTTTTTT	CASSLWTTNTGELFF
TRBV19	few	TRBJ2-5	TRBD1	TGTGCCAGTAGTATCCTCGGGACAGGGGGCCGGGAGACCCAGTACTTC	CASSILGTGGRETQYF
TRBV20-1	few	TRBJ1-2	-	TGCAGTGCCCAACCGGGGCCATCGAGCGGCTACACCTTC	CSAQPGPSSGYTF
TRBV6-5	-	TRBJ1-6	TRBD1	TGTGCCAGCAGAATGGGGCCCCAGGGGGTCGGATCACCCCTCCACTTT	CASRMGPQGVGSPLHF
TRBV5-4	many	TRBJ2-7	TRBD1	TGTGCCAGCACCTCAACAGGGGAATACGAGCAGTACTTC	CASTSTGEYEQYF
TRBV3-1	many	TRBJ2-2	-	TGTGCCAGCAGCCACACGGTAACCGGGGAGCTGTTTTTT	CASSHTVTGELFF
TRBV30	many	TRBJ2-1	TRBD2	TGTGCCTGGAGTGGTGGGACTAGCGGGGGTTCCTACAATGAGCAGTTCTTC	CAWSGGTSGGSYNEQFF
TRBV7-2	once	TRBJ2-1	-	TGTGCCAGCCGCCTAGGTGATGAGCAGTTCTTC	CASRLGDEQFF
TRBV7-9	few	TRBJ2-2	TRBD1	TGTGCCAGCAGCCCCCGTAGGGGACAGGGGAACACCGGGGAGCTGTTTTTT	CASSPRRGQGNTGELFF
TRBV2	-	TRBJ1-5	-	TGTGCCAGCAGTGAGGTCGTGGCGTATAGCAATCAGCCCCAGCATTTT	CASSEVVAYSNQPQHF
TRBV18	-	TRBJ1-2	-	TGTGCCAGCTCCCCTTCGGGGAGGGGCGGCTACACCTTC	CASSPSGRGGYTF
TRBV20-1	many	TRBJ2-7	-	TGCAGTGCTACCGCTTGGGGGAGCACCTACGAGCAGTACTTC	CSATAWGSTYEQYF
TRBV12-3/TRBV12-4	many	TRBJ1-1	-	TGTGCCAGCAGTAGTATTGCTGAAGCTTTCTTT	CASSSIAEAFF